Sequencing of this T cell receptor beta chain was carried out in a study of TIL therapy for anti-PD-1-resistant metastatic lung cancer. CDR1 and CDR2 (germline): MGHRA, YSYEKL. This CDR3 is built from 16 residues. V lost 0 bases, J lost 0 bases, and 9 bases lay in between. Time point given: pre-treatment sample, taken before nivolumab and TIL therapy. The tumor samples were excised metastases, mostly pleural nodules or supraclavicular lymph nodes. Sequencing used immunoSEQ v3. Sequencing depth was 1.9 million or so read pairs for survey level, roughly 5-6.5 million for deep. Sequenced by immunoSEQ multiplex PCR; TCRdb stores in-frame clones only, minus some. In the table there are more than 9,000 clones, 58% of which are singletons.

The material sequenced was tumor tissue, taken at baseline. The sequence was obtained from a person aged 25 to 80 with non-small cell lung cancer. This rearrangement joins TRBV4-1 to TRBJ2-1; perhaps TRBD2 as D (6 bases). CDR3 sequence: CASSQDAGSSYNEQFF. The CDR3 region has the DNA TGCGCCAGCAGCCAAGACGCGGGGAGCTCCTACAATGAGCAGTTCTTC.